This TCR beta chain was recorded in a study of T cells in Graves' hyperthyroidism and ophthalmopathy. Absence of ophthalmopathy progression within 18 months defined stable Graves' hyperthyroidism. Researchers barred patients who had uncontrolled infection, other autoimmune disease, pregnancy or lactation. Study-level findings and limits: Ophthalmopathy prediction by the model preceded onset by a median approximately 6.9 months. Appearing also in blood were most of the thyroid clonotypes expanded above 0.001.

TCR beta CDR3 sequences were amplified from RNA transcripts. HTBI primers drove first-round RT-PCR of the TCR CDR3. TCRdb re-analysed the multiplex PCR reads in MiXCR, keeping a single row per CDR3 protein. This table holds about 320,000 distinct CDR3 sequences, roughly 17% found once. This CDR3 has 13 amino acids. Losses at the gene ends were 7 bases for V and 14 bases for J; bases not matched to a gene: 12. CDR1 SNHLY and CDR2 FYNNEI come from the germline V gene. Remarks on this clonotype: As yet, its antigen is unknown.

V usage is TRBV2 and J usage is TRBJ2-1; 9 nucleotides match TRBD2. Input material: blood. The source is a man younger than 40 with Graves' hyperthyroidism. CDR3 residues: CASNEEGSGGEFF. The CDR3 DNA reads as TGTGCCAGCAACGAAGAGGGTAGCGGGGGTGAGTTCTTC.